What follows are 20 T cell receptor beta chains derived from one specimen sequenced in a study of radiation and T cells in renal cell carcinoma. The sample's time point: blood 2 weeks post-SBRT. As for treatment: 15 Gy SBRT to primary tumor, nephrectomy 4 weeks later. Measured with immunoSEQ multiplex PCR; TCRdb has only the in-frame clones, and not every one. Of fewer than 90,000 clones listed, 80% to 90% were seen once; the top ten hold about 23%. Sample: blood, taken from a patient whose treatment included radiotherapy and nephrectomy. These receptors originate from a woman aged 45-59 years with renal cell carcinoma.

This clone came up once. The chain uses TRBV27 and TRBJ1-4; D gene uncertain. Germline loops: CDR1 MNHEY, CDR2 SMNVEV (reference sequence). This CDR3 has 15 residues. Deletions cut 5 bases from V and 4 bases from J, with 14 bases between. CDR3 in amino acids: CASSLLTTSNEKLFF. Here the CDR3 DNA reads TGTGCCAGCAGTCTCTTGACAACCAGTAATGAAAAACTGTTTTTT.

This clone was seen a single time. CDR3 region: CASLSLGNEQFF. As DNA, the CDR3 is TGTGCCTCTCTTTCCTTGGGCAATGAGCAGTTCTTC. The V gene is TRBV28, the J gene TRBJ2-1; no clear D gene. Trimming took off 11 bases at V and 6 bases at J, with 14 bases between the two ends. The CDR3 length is 12 residues. In germline, CDR1 is MDHEN, CDR2 SYDVKM.

This chain joins TRBV9 and TRBJ2-1; 7 bases fit TRBD2. This CDR3 has 14 amino acids. The ends lost 3 bases at V and 3 bases at J; junction bases unmatched: 3. Per the germline V gene, CDR1 is SGDLS and CDR2 is YYNGEE. The chain's CDR3 is CASSGRDYYNEQFF. CDR3 nucleotide sequence: TGTGCCAGCAGCGGCCGGGACTACTACAATGAGCAGTTCTTC.

The chain combines TRBV2 with TRBJ2-5; D is uncertain. Germline V gene lookup returns CDR1 SNHLY and CDR2 FYNNEI. V was shortened by 5 bases and J by 0 bases, with 7 bases between the two germline ends. The CDR3 spans 13 residues. CDR3 residues: CASSLGNQETQYF. Written as DNA, the CDR3 is TGTGCCAGCAGTCTAGGGAACCAAGAGACCCAGTACTTC. Together with reference TRBV2 and TRBJ2-5, the CDR3 gives the full variable domain: EPEVTQTPSHQVTQMGQEVILRCVPISNHLYFYWYRQILGQKVEFLVSFYNNEISEKSEIFDDQFSVERPDGSNFTLKIRSTKLEDSAMYFCASSLGNQETQYFGPGTRLLVL.

This sequence joins TRBV19 and TRBJ1-5, with D unclear. V lost 4 bases and J 5 bases, leaving 12 bases between the germline ends. CDR3 length: 14 residues. Germline lookup yields CDR1 LNHDA and CDR2 SQIVND (reference sequence). Here the CDR3 reads CASSTADGYQPQHF. The CDR3 region has the DNA TGTGCCAGTAGTACTGCGGACGGTTATCAGCCCCAGCATTTT.

The chain joins TRBV5-1 to TRBJ2-3; 8 bases fit TRBD2. V lost 6 bases and J lost 3; bases outside the gene matches: 9. This CDR3 is built from 15 residues. Germline V lookup: CDR1 SGHRS, CDR2 YFSETQ. This CDR3 reads CASTKGRGETDTQYF. The CDR3, as DNA: TGCGCCAGCACCAAAGGGCGGGGGGAAACAGATACGCAGTATTTT.

This chain connects TRBV10-1 to TRBJ2-3; 8 bases are a match to TRBD1. Germline V gene data show CDR1 as WNHNN and CDR2 as SYGVQD (reference sequence). The CDR3 sequence is 15 residues long. V dropped 5 bases and J dropped 2; count of bases not matched to a gene: 6. The CDR3 bases are TGCGCCAGCAGTCAAGGGACAGGTTCCACAGATACGCAGTATTTT. Its translation: CASSQGTGSTDTQYF.

J is TRBJ2-5 and V is TRBV28; TRBD2 matches 8 bases. The CDR3 runs 14 residues. Trimming at V came to 3 bases and at J to 5 bases, leaving 5 bases not matched to a gene. Germline CDR1 MDHEN, CDR2 SYDVKM. The CDR3 loop is CASSLGGRLETQYF. CDR3 in DNA: TGTGCCAGCAGTTTGGGCGGGAGGTTGGAGACCCAGTACTTC.

This chain uses TRBV7-9 with TRBJ2-7; D unclear. CDR3 length: 16 residues. The V end was cut by 5 bases, the J end by 0 bases, with 17 bases between. CDR1 is SEHNR, CDR2 FQNEAQ, per germline (reference sequence). CDR3 sequence reads: CASSPLDSANSYEQYF. In DNA, the CDR3 is TGTGCCAGCAGCCCGTTAGATTCGGCCAACTCCTACGAGCAGTACTTC.

This clone was counted once. V gene TRBV11-2 combines with J gene TRBJ1-2; D unresolved. Trimming removed 3 bases from V and 4 bases from J, with 9 bases in between. There are 13 residues in the CDR3. Germline assignment: CDR1 SGHAT and CDR2 FQNNGV. As DNA, the CDR3 is TGTGCCAGCAGCTTCGACCGAGGCTATGGCTACACCTTC. Translated, it gives CASSFDRGYGYTF. The variable domain in full, with the rest retrieved from reference TRBV11-2 and TRBJ1-2, is EAGVAQSPRYKIIEKRQSVAFWCNPISGHATLYWYQQILGQGPKLLIQFQNNGVVDDSQLPKDRFSAERLKGVDSTLKIQPAKLEDSAVYLCASSFDRGYGYTFGSGTRLTVV.

The chain combines TRBV9 with TRBJ2-1, with TRBD2 matching 8 bases. CDR1 is SGDLS and CDR2 is YYNGEE in the germline V gene. The junction had 5 bases not matched to a gene; V was cut back by 0 bases and J by 3 bases. The CDR3 is made up of 16 amino acids. The CDR3 sequence: CASSVGAGAVYNEQFF. The DNA for the CDR3 is TGTGCCAGCAGCGTAGGAGCGGGGGCGGTCTACAATGAGCAGTTCTTC.

This chain connects TRBV23-1 to TRBJ2-7, with unresolved D. TRBV23-1 is sorted into the ORF group, with uncertain function. This CDR3 has 16 residues. V was shortened by 4 bases and J by 2 bases, with 18 bases between the two germline ends. The CDR3 reads CASSPPLAQDPYEQYF. Here the CDR3 DNA reads TGCGCCAGCAGTCCGCCCCTTGCCCAGGACCCCTACGAGCAGTACTTC.

V is TRBV11-2 and J is TRBJ1-2, with 12 bases identical to TRBD1. CDR1 is SGHAT and CDR2 is FQNNGV in the germline V gene. This CDR3 is built from 16 residues. The ends lost 0 bases at V and 8 bases at J; junction bases unmatched: 7. In DNA, the CDR3 is TGTGCCAGCAGCTTAGACAGGGACAGGGGGCCTTGGGGCTACACCTTC. This gives the protein CASSLDRDRGPWGYTF.

The chain's CDR3 is CASSLTRASGNTIYF. The CDR3 bases are TGTGCCAGCAGCTTAACACGGGCCTCTGGAAACACCATATATTTT. V gene TRBV7-9 combines with J gene TRBJ1-3; D not certain. V lost 2 bases, J lost 0 bases, and 8 bases lay in between. Germline assignment: CDR1 SEHNR and CDR2 FQNEAQ (reference sequence). The CDR3 covers 15 residues.

The chain couples TRBV7-8 to TRBJ2-5, with 9 bases matching TRBD2. The CDR3 sequence is 15 residues long. Trimming removed 1 base from V and 2 bases from J; junction bases left unmatched: 2. Germline V gene sequence: CDR1 SGHVS, CDR2 FQNEAQ. CDR3 amino acids: CASSLVLAGQETQYF. In DNA, the CDR3 is TGTGCCAGCAGCTTAGTCCTAGCGGGACAAGAGACCCAGTACTTC.

Regarding this clone: Germline is not matched at one junction end, which may reflect a read error. This sequence joins TRBV6-5 and TRBJ2-1; either TRBD1 or TRBD2 may fit D (5 bases each). Germline CDR1 reads MNHEY; CDR2 reads SVGAGI. The CDR3 has 14 residues. The CDR3 coding sequence is TGTGCCAGCAGTTACTCTATACTTCTGGACCGGGGCCTCTTC. It encodes CASSYSILLDRGLF.

The J gene is TRBJ1-1, the V gene TRBV5-5; 7 bases line up with TRBD1. This CDR3 has 14 residues. Germline loops: CDR1 SGHKS, CDR2 YYEKEE (reference sequence). The junction had 9 bases not matched to a gene; V was cut back by 5 bases and J by 5 bases. CDR3 residues: CASRSATGLTEAFF. The CDR3 DNA follows: TGTGCCAGCAGGAGCGCGACAGGGCTGACTGAAGCTTTCTTT.

Only one count was recorded for this clone. The rearrangement joins TRBV19 to TRBJ1-3; D is undetermined. Germline V gene sequence: CDR1 LNHDA, CDR2 SQIVND (reference sequence). V lost 4 bases and J lost 2, with 12 bases in between. The CDR3 totals 15 residues. The CDR3 DNA sequence: TGTGCCAGTAGTACCGCAGGAATCACTGGAAACACCATATATTTT. Translated: CASSTAGITGNTIYF.

This clone came up once. This sequence joins TRBV4-3 and TRBJ2-3; 11 bases agree with TRBD2. The CDR3 covers 14 residues. Germline V gene sequence: CDR1 LGHNA, CDR2 YSLEER. V gave up 0 bases and J gave up 11 bases; unmatched junction bases: 4. This CDR3 reads CASSQDASGGRQYF. CDR3 in DNA: TGCGCCAGCAGCCAAGATGCTAGCGGGGGGCGGCAGTATTTT.

The V and J genes are TRBV5-1 and TRBJ1-3; perhaps TRBD1 as D (6 bases). Germline loops: CDR1 SGHRS, CDR2 YFSETQ. CDR3 length equals 18 residues. Between the trimmed V and J ends, which lost 4 bases and 0 bases, there was a span of 20 bases. The CDR3 sequence is CASSLTGPSLSSGNTIYF. The DNA for the CDR3 is TGCGCCAGCAGCCTTACAGGGCCCTCTTTGAGCTCTGGAAACACCATATATTTT.